The 2 T cell receptor beta chains presented below share a single source sample, sequenced in a study of T-cell memory formation after mild COVID-19. Each CDR3 protein is one row after TCRdb ran MiXCR on the 5' RACE reads. The table includes over 300,000 distinct CDR3 sequences, more than 20% detected once. Input material: PBMCs or a T cell subset sorted from them (not recorded which). The receptors here all came from a man between 18 and 29 years old who had mild COVID-19 (a few samples of this study predate the infection). Cell type and time point are not known.

CDR3 bases: TGCAGTGCTAGAGCTTGGGAAGTGGACACTGAAGCTTTCTTT. Protein: CSARAWEVDTEAFF. The V and J genes are TRBV20-1 and TRBJ1-1, with unresolved D. Trimming shortened V by 1 base and J by 3 bases, and 12 bases separated the two germline ends. CDR3 length: 14 residues. Looked up from germline, CDR1 is DFQATT and CDR2 is SNEGSKA (reference sequence).

V usage is TRBV29-1 and J usage is TRBJ2-3; TRBD2 is a possible D gene (6 bases). This CDR3 is built from 14 residues. V was clipped by 7 bases and J by 0 bases, with 14 bases between them. Germline V gene lookup returns CDR1 SQVTM and CDR2 ANQGSEA. This CDR3 is CSASGRGSTDTQYF. In DNA, the CDR3 is TGCAGCGCCTCGGGGCGGGGTAGCACAGATACGCAGTATTTT.